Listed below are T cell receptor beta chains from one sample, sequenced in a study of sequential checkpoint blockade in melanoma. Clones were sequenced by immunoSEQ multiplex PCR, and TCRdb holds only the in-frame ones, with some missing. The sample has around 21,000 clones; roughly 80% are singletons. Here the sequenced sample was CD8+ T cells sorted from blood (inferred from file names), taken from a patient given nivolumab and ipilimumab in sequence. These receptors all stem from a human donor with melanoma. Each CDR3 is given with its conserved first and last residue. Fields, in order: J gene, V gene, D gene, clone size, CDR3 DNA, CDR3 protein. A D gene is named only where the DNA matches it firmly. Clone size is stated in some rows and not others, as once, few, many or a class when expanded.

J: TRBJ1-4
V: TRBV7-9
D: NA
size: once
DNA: TGTGCCAGCAGCTCATTGAGAGGGACTAATGAAAAACTGTTTTTT
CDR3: CASSSLRGTNEKLFF

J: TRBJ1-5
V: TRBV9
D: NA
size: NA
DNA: TGTGCCAGCAGCGTAGGCGGGGGGGGAGGTCAGCCCCAGCATTTT
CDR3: CASSVGGGGGQPQHF

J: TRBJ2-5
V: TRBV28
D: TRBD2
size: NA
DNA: TGTGCCAGCAGTTTGGGGAAGGCGGGGGGTCTGGTGGGGGAGACCCAGTACTTC
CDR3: CASSLGKAGGLVGETQYF

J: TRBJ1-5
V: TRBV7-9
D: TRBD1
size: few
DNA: TGTGCCAGCAGCTTAGTAGGGACAGGATCCAATCAGCCCCAGCATTTT
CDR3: CASSLVGTGSNQPQHF

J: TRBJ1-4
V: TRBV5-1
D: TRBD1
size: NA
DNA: TGCGCCAGCAGCCAATCCGGGACAGGGATTAGGAATGAAAAACTGTTTTTT
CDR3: CASSQSGTGIRNEKLFF

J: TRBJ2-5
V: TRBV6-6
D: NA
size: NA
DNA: TGTGCCAGCAGCCCGCCCGACAGGCGTGAAGAGGACTTC
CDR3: CASSPPDRREEDF

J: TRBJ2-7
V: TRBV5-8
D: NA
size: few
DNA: TGTGCCAGCAGCCAGGAGATGGCGGGGGCTTACGAGCAGTACTTC
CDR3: CASSQEMAGAYEQYF

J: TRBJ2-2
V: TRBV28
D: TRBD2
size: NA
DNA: TGTGCCAGCAGCCGCGGGGCGGGAGCCCAGTCCGGGGAGCTGTTTTTT
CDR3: CASSRGAGAQSGELFF

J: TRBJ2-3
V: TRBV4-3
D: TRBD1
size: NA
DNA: TGCGCCAGCAGCCAAGATTCGGGACAGGGGTGGACAGATACGCAGTATTTT
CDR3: CASSQDSGQGWTDTQYF

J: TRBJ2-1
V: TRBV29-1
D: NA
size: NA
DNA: TGCAGCGTGCCGGTTGGTGAAAATGAGCAGTTCTTC
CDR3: CSVPVGENEQFF

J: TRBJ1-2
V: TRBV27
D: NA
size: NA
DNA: TGTGCCAGCAGTTTTCAACAGGACTATGGCTACACCTTC
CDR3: CASSFQQDYGYTF

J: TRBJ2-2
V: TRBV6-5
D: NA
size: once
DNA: TGTGCCAGCAGTGGGGACTCATCCAACACCGGGGAGCTGTTTTTT
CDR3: CASSGDSSNTGELFF

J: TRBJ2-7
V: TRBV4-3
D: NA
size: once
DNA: TGCGCCAGCAGCCAAGTAACAGGGATCGACGAGCAGTACTTC
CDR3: CASSQVTGIDEQYF

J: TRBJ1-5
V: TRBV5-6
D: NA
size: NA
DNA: TGTGCCAGCAGCTTGGCAAGGAGCACTCAGCCCCAGCATTTT
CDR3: CASSLARSTQPQHF

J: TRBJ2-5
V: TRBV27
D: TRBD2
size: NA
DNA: TGTGCCAGCAGTTTGGCGGGGGGGCCCCAAGAGACCCAGTACTTC
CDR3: CASSLAGGPQETQYF

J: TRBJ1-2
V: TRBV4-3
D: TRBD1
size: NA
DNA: TGCGCCAGCAGCCAAGAATGGGCGTGGACAGGGGCTAACTATGGCTACACCTTC
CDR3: CASSQEWAWTGANYGYTF

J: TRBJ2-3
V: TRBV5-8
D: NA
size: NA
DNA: TGTGCCAGCAGCCCGGACTACCTATCGAACACAGATACGCAGTATTTT
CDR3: CASSPDYLSNTDTQYF

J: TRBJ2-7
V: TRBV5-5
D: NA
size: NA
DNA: TGTGCCAGCAGCTGGGAGAGGTACGAGCAGTACTTC
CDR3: CASSWERYEQYF

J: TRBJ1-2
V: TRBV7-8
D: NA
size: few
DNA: TGTGCCAGCAGCCGTCTTTCAGGGGATGGCTACACCTTC
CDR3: CASSRLSGDGYTF

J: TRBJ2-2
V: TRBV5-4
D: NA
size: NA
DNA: TGTGCCAGCAGCTTGGCGGACACCGGGGAGCTGTTTTTT
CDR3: CASSLADTGELFF

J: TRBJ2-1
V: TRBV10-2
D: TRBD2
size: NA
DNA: TGCGCCAGTTCACCCCCGGGACTAGCGTTGAATGAGCAGTTCTTC
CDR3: CASSPPGLALNEQFF

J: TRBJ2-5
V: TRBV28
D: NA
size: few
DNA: TGTGCCAGCAGTCCCCCGGGGACCCAGTACTTC
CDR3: CASSPPGTQYF

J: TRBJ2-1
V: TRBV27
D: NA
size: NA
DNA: TGTGCCAGCAGTTTAGTCCAGGGGGCGGGGGATGAGCAGTTCTTC
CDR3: CASSLVQGAGDEQFF

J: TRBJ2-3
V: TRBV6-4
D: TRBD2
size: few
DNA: TGTGCCAGCAGTGAATTAGGCGGGGGGTACACAGATACGCAGTATTTT
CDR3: CASSELGGGYTDTQYF

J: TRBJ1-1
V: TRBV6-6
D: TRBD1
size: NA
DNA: TGTGCCAGCAGTGGACAGGGATTGAACACTGAAGCTTTCTTT
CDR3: CASSGQGLNTEAFF

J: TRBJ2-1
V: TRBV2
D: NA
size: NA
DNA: TGTGCCAGCCAACCTGGCGGGCCGACATACAATGAGCAGTTCTTC
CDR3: CASQPGGPTYNEQFF

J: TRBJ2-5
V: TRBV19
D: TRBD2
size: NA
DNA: TGTGCCAGTAGTATAAATGGACAGAAATGGTCGCTAGCGGGGGGACCGCCTCAAGAGACCCAGTACTTC
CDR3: CASSINGQKWSLAGGPPQETQYF

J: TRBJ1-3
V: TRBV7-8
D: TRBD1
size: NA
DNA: TGTGCCAGCAGCCCCGGGACAGGGGCTGGAAACACCATATATTTT
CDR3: CASSPGTGAGNTIYF

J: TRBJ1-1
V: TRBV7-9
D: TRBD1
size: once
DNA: TGTGCCAGCAGCCCAAATCTTTCGACAGGGTCCACTGAAGCTTTCTTT
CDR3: CASSPNLSTGSTEAFF